These T cell receptor beta chains were read from a single sample in a study of shared clonotypes between healthy human individuals. Sequencing used immunoSEQ multiplex PCR; TCRdb keeps in-frame clones, though not all of them. The sample shows about 2 million clones, roughly 95% of them seen only once. The sample comprised naive CD4+ T cells sorted from blood. Receptors originate from a man between 18 and 35 years old in good health. Both conserved end residues are part of each CDR3. Fields, in order: V gene, D gene, J gene, clone size, CDR3 protein, CDR3 DNA. D genes are given only for firm matches. Not all rows give a size; the values are once, few, many and, for expanded clones, a class.

TRBV2	.	TRBJ1-1	.	CASSWGGVEQGEAFF	TGTGCCAGCAGTTGGGGGGGCGTTGAACAGGGTGAAGCTTTCTTT
TRBV5-4	TRBD2	TRBJ2-3	once	CASSRGASGSTDTQYF	TGTGCCAGCAGCCGAGGGGCTAGCGGGAGCACAGATACGCAGTATTTT
TRBV2	.	TRBJ2-2	.	CASYRMASNTGELFF	TGTGCCAGCTACCGGATGGCATCTAACACCGGGGAGCTGTTTTTT
TRBV2	.	TRBJ1-6	.	CASRYSPDYNSPLHF	TGTGCCAGCAGATACAGCCCCGATTATAATTCACCCCTCCACTTT
TRBV19	.	TRBJ2-3	.	CASSIDRTGSTDTQYF	TGTGCCAGTAGTATAGATCGAACGGGGAGCACAGATACGCAGTATTTT
TRBV6-5	.	TRBJ1-4	.	CASSYLGTSKEKLFF	TGTGCCAGCAGTTACCTCGGCACTTCGAAGGAAAAACTGTTTTTT
TRBV5-4	.	TRBJ2-7	.	CASSSQSGEQYF	TGTGCCAGCAGCTCACAGTCGGGGGAGCAGTACTTC
TRBV5-1	.	TRBJ1-1	.	CASSLIGGMNTEAFF	TGCGCCAGCAGCTTGATTGGGGGGATGAACACTGAAGCTTTCTTT
TRBV7-6	.	TRBJ2-5	.	CASSLRGVQETQYF	TGTGCCAGCAGCTTAAGAGGGGTACAAGAGACCCAGTACTTC
TRBV27	TRBD1	TRBJ1-2	.	CASSSNGQAGGYTF	TGTGCCAGCAGTTCAAATGGACAGGCGGGAGGCTACACCTTC
TRBV4-1	TRBD1	TRBJ1-6	.	CASSQLWTGINSPLHF	TGCGCCAGCAGCCAACTGTGGACAGGAATTAATTCACCCCTCCACTTT
TRBV6-4	.	TRBJ1-6	.	CASSPGVFGNSPLHF	TGTGCCAGCAGTCCAGGGGTGTTTGGTAATTCACCCCTCCACTTT
TRBV5-6	.	TRBJ1-4	.	CASSGQPNEKLFF	TGTGCCAGCAGCGGACAACCTAATGAAAAACTGTTTTTT
TRBV4-1	.	TRBJ1-3	.	CASSQDRVSGNTIYF	TGCGCCAGCAGCCAAGATAGGGTTTCGGGAAACACCATATATTTT
TRBV11-2	.	TRBJ1-1	.	CASSIKGNTEAFF	TGTGCCAGCAGCATTAAAGGGAACACTGAAGCTTTCTTT
TRBV5-3	.	TRBJ1-1	.	CARSLGPEAFF	TGTGCCAGAAGCCTGGGACCTGAAGCTTTCTTT
TRBV5-1	.	TRBJ1-3	.	CASSFSGNSGNTIYF	TGCGCCAGCAGCTTCTCAGGGAACTCTGGAAACACCATATATTTT
TRBV7-8	.	TRBJ2-2	.	CASSPLAGQLVGELFF	TGTGCCAGCAGCCCCTTGGCGGGGCAATTAGTCGGGGAGCTGTTTTTT
TRBV25-1	TRBD1	TRBJ1-4	once	CASSRQGAGEKLFF	TGTGCCAGCAGTCGTCAGGGGGCAGGGGAAAAACTGTTTTTT
TRBV7-7	.	TRBJ2-5	.	CASSLGDSQETQYF	TGTGCTAGCAGCTTAGGTGACAGCCAAGAGACCCAGTACTTC
TRBV10-3	TRBD2	TRBJ2-3	.	CAISESTGLAGGVQYF	TGTGCCATCAGTGAGTCTACAGGACTAGCGGGAGGAGTGCAGTATTTT
TRBV10-2	.	TRBJ1-1	.	CASSQSGNTEAFF	TGCGCCAGCAGTCAATCAGGCAACACTGAAGCTTTCTTT
TRBV10-3	.	TRBJ1-2	.	CASQSSGRGYTF	TGTGCCAGCCAGAGTTCAGGGCGCGGCTACACCTTC
TRBV28	.	TRBJ1-2	.	CASRGTYGYTF	TGTGCCAGCAGAGGTACCTATGGCTACACCTTC
TRBV29-1	.	TRBJ2-2	.	CSVELLQGATGELFF	TGCAGCGTTGAATTACTACAGGGAGCCACCGGGGAGCTGTTTTTT
TRBV4-1	.	TRBJ1-4	.	CASSLRSGFNEKLFF	TGCGCCAGCAGCTTACGGTCAGGCTTTAATGAAAAACTGTTTTTT
TRBV27	.	TRBJ1-2	.	CASSLTPLNYGYTF	TGTGCCAGCAGTTTAACACCTCTTAACTATGGCTACACCTTC
TRBV29-1	TRBD2	TRBJ2-7	.	CSVGDYLVHEQYF	TGCAGCGTGGGGGACTATCTGGTCCACGAGCAGTACTTC
TRBV29-1	TRBD1	TRBJ2-1	.	CSVGDRGFYNEQFF	TGCAGCGTTGGAGACAGGGGGTTCTACAATGAGCAGTTCTTC
TRBV30	.	TRBJ1-6	.	CAWSGQSNSPLHF	TGTGCCTGGTCCGGACAGTCCAATTCACCCCTCCACTTT
TRBV28	.	TRBJ1-5	.	CASSLWGGPQHF	TGTGCCAGCAGTTTATGGGGGGGACCCCAGCATTTT
TRBV18	TRBD1	TRBJ1-1	.	CASSPNRGEAFF	TGTGCCAGCTCACCCAACAGGGGTGAAGCTTTCTTT
TRBV30	TRBD1	TRBJ2-7	once	CAWSVAQGAFYEQYF	TGTGCCTGGAGTGTAGCGCAGGGGGCTTTCTACGAGCAGTACTTC
TRBV20-1	TRBD1	TRBJ1-2	once	CSARRDRVFF	TGCAGTGCTAGAAGGGACAGGGTATTCTTC
TRBV19	TRBD1	TRBJ2-7	.	CASSSRQGSHEQYF	TGTGCCAGTAGTAGCCGACAGGGGTCCCACGAGCAGTACTTC
TRBV5-6	.	TRBJ1-3	.	CASSSGIGGNTIYF	TGTGCCAGCAGCTCGGGGATTGGGGGAAACACCATATATTTT
TRBV5-1	.	TRBJ2-7	.	CASSRDVYEQYF	TGCGCCAGCAGCCGGGACGTATACGAGCAGTACTTC
TRBV18	.	TRBJ2-1	.	CASSPELYYNEQFF	TGTGCCAGCTCCCCGGAGCTATATTACAATGAGCAGTTCTTC
TRBV7-9	TRBD2	TRBJ2-1	.	CASSLQFELAGSNEQFF	TGTGCCAGCAGCTTACAATTCGAACTAGCGGGGAGCAATGAGCAGTTCTTC
TRBV23-1	.	TRBJ2-7	.	CASIAGVSYEQYF	TGCGCCAGCATCGCAGGGGTTTCCTACGAGCAGTACTTC
TRBV5-1	.	TRBJ1-1	.	CASSHRTDTEAFF	TGCGCCAGCAGCCACCGGACAGACACTGAAGCTTTCTTT
TRBV7-6	.	TRBJ2-5	.	CASSPVQETQYF	TGTGCCAGCAGCCCAGTCCAAGAGACCCAGTACTTC